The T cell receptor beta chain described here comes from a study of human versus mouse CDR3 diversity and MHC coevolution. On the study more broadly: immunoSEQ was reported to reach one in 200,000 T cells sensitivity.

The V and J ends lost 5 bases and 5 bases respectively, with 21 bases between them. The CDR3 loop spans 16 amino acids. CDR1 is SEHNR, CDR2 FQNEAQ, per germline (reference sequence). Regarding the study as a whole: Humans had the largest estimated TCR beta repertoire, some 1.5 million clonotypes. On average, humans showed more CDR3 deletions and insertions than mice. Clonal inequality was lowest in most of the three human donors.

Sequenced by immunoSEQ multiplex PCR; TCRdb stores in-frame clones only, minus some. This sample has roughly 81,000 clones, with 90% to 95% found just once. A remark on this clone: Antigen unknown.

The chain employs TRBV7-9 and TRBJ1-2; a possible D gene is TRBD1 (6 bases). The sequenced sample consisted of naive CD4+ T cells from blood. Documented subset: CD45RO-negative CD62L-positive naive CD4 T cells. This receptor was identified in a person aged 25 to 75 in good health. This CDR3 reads CASSGTRHRELYGYTF. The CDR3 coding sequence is TGTGCCAGCAGCGGAACTCGGCACAGGGAGTTATATGGCTACACCTTC.